This T cell receptor (beta chain) was sequenced during a study of neurological immune-mediated disorders. TCRdb reprocessed the 5' RACE reads via MiXCR and lists one record per CDR3 protein. This table holds approximately 60,000 distinct CDR3 sequences, less than 5% found once. This clonotype was detected many times. Its antigen is still unknown. The length of the CDR3 is 13 residues. Trimming cost V 6 bases and J 3 bases; bases outside gene matches: 3. Study observations and caveats: The multiple sclerosis repertoire cluster showed no association with any clinical or MRI feature. The authors stated that larger cohorts are needed.

The sequencing sample was made of PBMCs. The source is a man aged 45 to 65 with multiple sclerosis. V gene TRBV12-3 or TRBV12-4 combines with J gene TRBJ1-2; 8 bases map to TRBD1. As DNA, the CDR3 is TGTGCCAGCAGCCAGGGGGCAGACTATGGCTACACCTTC. Its protein is CASSQGADYGYTF.